The 11 T cell receptor beta chains below were found in one sample sequenced in a study of identical twins. TCRdb processed the 5' RACE reads anew with MiXCR; each CDR3 protein has one entry. The table has more than 250,000 distinct CDR3 sequences, approximately 8.5% seen once. The data were also submitted as part of a second study, on yellow fever vaccine responses in identical twins.

Sequencing was carried out using memory (CD45RO+) T cells sorted from blood. Receptor source: a woman under 30 in good health.

The chain recombines TRBV20-1 with TRBJ2-1, with 8 bases matching TRBD2. Trimming removed 0 bases from V and 9 bases from J; junction bases left unmatched: 1. Germline V gene lookup returns CDR1 DFQATT and CDR2 SNEGSKA (reference sequence). The CDR3 is 12 residues long. The CDR3 region is CSARDSGAEQFF. The CDR3 DNA reads TGCAGTGCTAGAGATAGCGGGGCTGAGCAGTTCTTC.

The sample holds a few counts of this clonotype. The chain employs TRBV2 and TRBJ2-5; no clear D gene. CDR1 SNHLY and CDR2 FYNNEI come from the germline V gene. The CDR3 has 12 residues. V dropped 5 bases and J dropped 5 bases, with 9 bases sitting between them. This CDR3 is CASSPVVETQYF. The CDR3 DNA sequence: TGTGCCAGCAGTCCTGTAGTGGAGACCCAGTACTTC.

This clonotype was observed at least ten times. The V call is TRBV7-9, the J call TRBJ2-1; 8 bases are shared with TRBD2. CDR1 is SEHNR, CDR2 FQNEAQ, per germline (reference sequence). This CDR3 has 15 amino acids. Losses at the gene ends were 6 bases for V and 6 bases for J; bases not matched to a gene: 10. The CDR3 sequence: CASRKSGSVANEQFF. The CDR3 coding sequence is TGTGCCAGCAGAAAAAGCGGGAGTGTCGCCAATGAGCAGTTCTTC.

The sample holds a few counts of this clonotype. This chain connects TRBV9 to TRBJ2-1; 9 bases are a match to TRBD1. J gave up 4 bases and V 0 bases, and 8 bases lay outside the gene matches. This CDR3 has 17 residues. Germline-derived CDR1 and CDR2 are SGDLS and YYNGEE. The CDR3 loop is CASSVGYVTGGYNEQFF. DNA of the CDR3: TGTGCCAGCAGCGTAGGATATGTGACAGGGGGGTACAATGAGCAGTTCTTC.

The gene calls are TRBV20-1 and TRBJ1-1; possible D gene TRBD1, 6 bases. Germline loops: CDR1 DFQATT, CDR2 SNEGSKA (reference sequence). The CDR3 extends over 12 amino acids. Trimming removed 3 bases at V and 1 base at J, with 6 bases between. The CDR3 DNA follows: TGCAGTGCTAGGGACAGGAACACTGAAGCTTTCTTT. Translating gives CSARDRNTEAFF.

This clonotype was seen ten or more times. V and J are TRBV11-2 and TRBJ1-5; D is uncertain. This CDR3 has 15 residues. Between the trimmed V and J ends, which lost 1 base and 0 bases, there was a span of 7 bases. The germline V gene encodes CDR1 SGHAT and CDR2 FQNNGV. The CDR3 loop reads CASSLVGNSNQPQHF. The CDR3, as DNA: TGTGCCAGCAGCTTAGTGGGGAATAGCAATCAGCCCCAGCATTTT.

The table lists this clonotype with a few counts. CDR3 in amino acids: CASSTQGVVTEAFF. The CDR3 region has the DNA TGTGCCAGCAGCACACAGGGAGTGGTTACTGAAGCTTTCTTT. The chain has TRBV6-1 and TRBJ1-1; the D gene is possibly TRBD1 (6 bases). The CDR3 runs 14 residues. The V gene's germline CDR1 is MNHNS and CDR2 SASEGT. Deletions cut 6 bases from V and 5 bases from J, with 16 bases between.

Concerning this clonotype: The junction shows a germline mismatch at one end, possibly a read error. The J gene is TRBJ1-6, the V gene TRBV10-3, with D perhaps matching TRBD1 (5 bases). The germline V gene encodes CDR1 ENHRY and CDR2 SYGVKD. The CDR3 contains 13 residues. The CDR3 DNA sequence: TGTGCCATAAGTGGGACTAACGATTCACCCCTCCACTTT. This encodes CAISGTNDSPLHF.

This clonotype came up many times. The chain is built from TRBV20-1 and TRBJ2-3; D may be TRBD2 (6 bases). Looked up from germline, CDR1 is DFQATT and CDR2 is SNEGSKA (reference sequence). V lost 3 bases and J lost 7, with 14 bases in between. The CDR3 has 13 residues. The CDR3 protein is CSASPGTPNTQYF. CDR3 nucleotides: TGCAGTGCTAGCCCCGGGACTCCGAATACGCAGTATTTT.

Ten or more counts support this clonotype. The CDR3 DNA reads as TGTGCCAGCAGCCAAGATCTTAGAGGCGAGCAGTTCTTC. Translation: CASSQDLRGEQFF. This chain links TRBV4-2 with TRBJ2-1; D not resolved. The CDR3 loop spans 13 amino acids. CDR1 and CDR2 (germline): LGHNA, YNFKEQ. Trimming left V 0 bases short and J 10 bases short, with 10 bases between.

The chain links TRBV29-1 to TRBJ2-3, with D uncertain. The CDR3 is 14 residues long. Trimming shortened V by 4 bases and J by 0 bases, and 11 bases separated the two germline ends. Per the germline V gene, CDR1 is SQVTM and CDR2 is ANQGSEA. CDR3 nucleotides: TGCAGCGTTGCATTCTGGGGAAGCACAGATACGCAGTATTTT. This encodes CSVAFWGSTDTQYF.